The rows below give T cell receptor beta chains drawn from one sample of a study of blood T cell repertoires in COVID-19. Only in-frame clones appear in the TCRdb table, and some are missing; sequencing was by immunoSEQ multiplex PCR. The table has 350,000 to 450,000 clones, approximately 90% seen once. The specimen sequenced was PBMCs or T cells enriched from blood (not recorded which). The origin of the receptors is a woman in her thirties or forties who had been exposed to COVID-19. CDR3s include the opening cysteine and the closing phenylalanine or tryptophan. Each record gives: J gene, V gene, clone size, CDR3 length, D gene, CDR3 DNA, CDR3 protein. D genes are given only for firm matches. Rows may omit the clone size; those that give it use once, few, many or a size class.

>TRBJ1-4|TRBV7-9|.|13|.
TGTGCCAGCAGCTTAGGGACAGATGAAAAACTGTTTTTT
CASSLGTDEKLFF
>TRBJ2-7|TRBV7-8|.|11|.
TGTGCCAGCAGCCTACTCCGGGAGCAGTACTTC
CASSLLREQYF
>TRBJ1-2|TRBV7-3|once|14|TRBD1
TGTGCCAGCAGCTTAACTCCGACAGGGGATGGCTACACCTTC
CASSLTPTGDGYTF
>TRBJ2-7|TRBV25-1|once|17|TRBD2
TGTGCCAGCAGTGATAGCTTGGGGGGGGAGAGCTCCTACGAGCAGTACTTC
CASSDSLGGESSYEQYF
>TRBJ2-7|TRBV5-1|.|14|.
TGCGCCAGCAGCTTCGGCGGGACTGGCTACGAGCAGTACTTC
CASSFGGTGYEQYF
>TRBJ1-2|TRBV29-1|.|12|.
TGCAGCGTTGAAAGGGGCGGCTATGGCTACACCTTC
CSVERGGYGYTF
>TRBJ1-5|TRBV6-2/TRBV6-3|.|14|.
TGTGCCAGCAGTTACCCCCTGAGCGGGCAGCCCCAGCATTTT
CASSYPLSGQPQHF
>TRBJ1-1|TRBV28|.|16|.
TGTGCCAGCAGCCAGAGGGGAGGGGGGATGAACACTGAAGCTTTCTTT
CASSQRGGGMNTEAFF
>TRBJ1-5|TRBV19|.|16|TRBD1
TGTGCCAGTAGTATAGATCAACAGGGGATAAGTCAGCCCCAGCATTTT
CASSIDQQGISQPQHF
>TRBJ1-5|TRBV10-3|.|16|TRBD1
TGTGCCATCAGTGAGGGGACAGGGTCGGGCAATCAGCCCCAGCATTTT
CAISEGTGSGNQPQHF
>TRBJ2-2|TRBV9|once|15|.
TGTGCCAGCAGCGTAGGGGGCATGATTACCGGGGAGCTGTTTTTT
CASSVGGMITGELFF
>TRBJ2-1|TRBV11-2|once|15|TRBD2
TGTGCCAGCAGCCCGTTCGGGGGGGTAAACAATGAGCAGTTCTTC
CASSPFGGVNNEQFF
>TRBJ2-1|TRBV27|.|17|TRBD2
TGTGCCAGCAGTTTATTTCTAGCGGGGGCCACCTACAATGAGCAGTTCTTC
CASSLFLAGATYNEQFF
>TRBJ1-5|TRBV6-2/TRBV6-3|.|15|.
TGTGCCAGCAGTTTGGGGGCAGGGAGCAATCAGCCCCAGCATTTT
CASSLGAGSNQPQHF
>TRBJ1-5|TRBV13|.|16|TRBD1
TGTGCCAGCAGCCAAGGACAGGGGGCAAACAATCAGCCCCAGCATTTT
CASSQGQGANNQPQHF
>TRBJ1-4|TRBV6-1|few|15|.
TGTGCCAGCAGTGAAGCCAGGGTAACTAATGAAAAACTGTTTTTT
CASSEARVTNEKLFF
>TRBJ1-5|TRBV19|.|17|TRBD1
TGTGCCAGTACCTCAGGCCGGACAGGGTTGGGCAATCAGCCCCAGCATTTT
CASTSGRTGLGNQPQHF
>TRBJ1-2|TRBV5-6|.|16|TRBD1
TGTGCCAGCAGCTTACCCGGGACAGGGGCTACCTATGGCTACACCTTC
CASSLPGTGATYGYTF
>TRBJ2-2|TRBV5-1|.|16|TRBD1
TGCGCCAGCAGCGGAGGGGACAGGGGGCTAACCGGGGAGCTGTTTTTT
CASSGGDRGLTGELFF
>TRBJ1-3|TRBV3-1/TRBV3-2|.|13|.
TGTGCCAGCAAAAGCGGGGGGCTAAACACCATATATTTT
CASKSGGLNTIYF
>TRBJ1-5|TRBV19|.|14|TRBD1
TGTGCCAGTAGCCTGACAGGGGAGAACCAGCCCCAGCATTTT
CASSLTGENQPQHF
>TRBJ2-1|TRBV5-1|.|15|.
TGCGCCAGCAGCTTGGACCCGAGCTCCTACAATGAGCAGTTCTTC
CASSLDPSSYNEQFF
>TRBJ1-2|TRBV7-9|.|14|TRBD1
TGTGCCAGCAGTTACCACAGGGGAGTTGGTGGCTACACCTTC
CASSYHRGVGGYTF
>TRBJ2-1|TRBV19|.|14|.
TGTGCCAGCCGCGCTGACAGGTTTGTCAATGAGCAGTTCTTC
CASRADRFVNEQFF
>TRBJ2-2|TRBV18|once|14|.
TGTGCCAGCTCACCACCCCCAGGGCCCGGGGAGCTGTTTTTT
CASSPPPGPGELFF
>TRBJ1-2|TRBV7-9|few|12|.
TGTGCCAGCAGCCGGGTCGGCGGTGGCTACACCTTC
CASSRVGGGYTF
>TRBJ2-1|TRBV7-9|.|17|TRBD2
TGTGCCAGCAGCTTGACTAGCGGGAGGCACGCCTACAATGAGCAGTTCTTC
CASSLTSGRHAYNEQFF
>TRBJ1-1|TRBV28|.|13|.
TGTGCCAGCAGCTGGGAGCGAGGCACTGAAGCTTTCTTT
CASSWERGTEAFF
>TRBJ1-5|TRBV9|.|15|TRBD1
TGTGCCAGCAGCGTAGGACAGGGAGAAGGTCAGCCCCAGCATTTT
CASSVGQGEGQPQHF
>TRBJ1-6|TRBV27|.|15|TRBD1
TGTGCCAGCAGGCTCACGATGACAGGGCCGTCACCCCTCCACTTT
CASRLTMTGPSPLHF
>TRBJ1-4|TRBV5-4|.|12|.
TGTGCCAGCACAGCACAGGGTGAAAAACTGTTTTTT
CASTAQGEKLFF
>TRBJ2-1|TRBV7-2|.|19|TRBD2
TGTGCCAGCAGCTTAGGATGGACTAGCGGGAGAGGTTCCTACAATGAGCAGTTCTTC
CASSLGWTSGRGSYNEQFF
>TRBJ1-4|TRBV19|.|15|TRBD1
TGTGCCAGTAGTGAACCGGGACAGAAGAATGAAAAACTGTTTTTT
CASSEPGQKNEKLFF
>TRBJ1-1|TRBV3-1/TRBV3-2|.|15|.
TGTGCCAGCAGCCAACTTGGGGCCACTAACACTGAAGCTTTCTTT
CASSQLGATNTEAFF
>TRBJ2-5|TRBV7-6|.|15|.
TGTGCCAGCAGCTTATACCCAGGGAACCTGGAGACCCAGTACTTC
CASSLYPGNLETQYF
>TRBJ1-6|TRBV6-1|.|13|.
TGTGCCAGCAGTGAAAACTCCTGGGGGGGGAACCACTTT
CASSENSWGGNHF
>TRBJ1-5|TRBV7-2|.|15|.
TGTGCCAGCAGCAACACAGGATATAGCAATCAGCCCCAGCATTTT
CASSNTGYSNQPQHF
>TRBJ1-3|TRBV5-1|.|16|.
TGCGCCAGCAGCCCGGGACATGAGAGCTCTGGAAACACCATATATTTT
CASSPGHESSGNTIYF
>TRBJ1-1|TRBV2|.|13|.
TGTGCCAGCATCCGTGAGATGGGAGCTGAAGCTTTCTTT
CASIREMGAEAFF
>TRBJ2-1|TRBV7-9|once|17|.
TGTGCCAGCAGCTTCCGTGTGAGCACAGGTAATCTGAATGAGCAGTTCTTC
CASSFRVSTGNLNEQFF
>TRBJ1-1|TRBV7-9|.|15|TRBD1
TGTGCCAGCAGCTTTATAACAGGGGAATTAGCTGAAGCTTTCTTT
CASSFITGELAEAFF
>TRBJ2-1|TRBV2|.|15|TRBD2
TGTGCCAGCACTGGGCTAGCGGGTTCCTACAATGAGCAGTTCTTC
CASTGLAGSYNEQFF
>TRBJ1-5|TRBV24-1|.|15|.
TGTGCCACCAGTGGGAGGGGTCCGGGCAATCAGCCCCAGCATTTT
CATSGRGPGNQPQHF
>TRBJ1-5|TRBV5-5|.|14|.
TGTGCCAGCAGCTTGGATACAGGGATTCAGCCCCAGCATTTT
CASSLDTGIQPQHF
>TRBJ1-1|TRBV25-1|.|13|TRBD1
TGTGCCAGCTCTCAAACAGGGGGCACTGAAGCTTTCTTT
CASSQTGGTEAFF
>TRBJ2-7|TRBV5-1|.|17|TRBD1
TGCGCCAGCAGCCCCAACCGGGACAGGGTGGGTTCCTACGAGCAGTACTTC
CASSPNRDRVGSYEQYF
>TRBJ2-2|TRBV2|.|15|TRBD2
TGTGCCAGCAGCGAGGCGGGGGTCATGGCCGGGGAGCTGTTTTTT
CASSEAGVMAGELFF
>TRBJ1-3|TRBV7-9|.|15|TRBD1
TGTGCCAGCAGCTTTGACAGGGGCTCTGGAAACACCATATATTTT
CASSFDRGSGNTIYF
>TRBJ2-1|TRBV6-5|.|14|.
TGTGCCAGCCTAGGGCAGGGTGCCCCAAATGAGCAGTTCTTC
CASLGQGAPNEQFF
>TRBJ2-3|TRBV29-1|.|14|TRBD1
TGCAGCGTTGAAGCCGTCTACGGGGACAGTGTACGGTATTTT
CSVEAVYGDSVRYF
>TRBJ2-5|TRBV5-4|.|16|TRBD1
TGTGCCAGCAGCTTGGGGATGGGGACAGCACAAGAGACCCAGTACTTC
CASSLGMGTAQETQYF
>TRBJ1-1|TRBV12-3/TRBV12-4|.|11|.
TGTGCCAGCAGTTTAACAGGGAAAGCTTTCTTT
CASSLTGKAFF
>TRBJ1-1|TRBV10-2|.|11|.
TGCGCCAGCGTAGGAGGCACTGAAGCTTTCTTT
CASVGGTEAFF
>TRBJ1-4|TRBV27|.|14|.
TGTGCCAGCAGAAGGGGCGGAACTAATGAAAAACTGTTTTTT
CASRRGGTNEKLFF
>TRBJ1-2|TRBV27|once|15|.
TGTGCCAGCAGTTACGGACAGCAGACTAACTATGGCTACACCTTC
CASSYGQQTNYGYTF
>TRBJ2-3|TRBV30|.|16|TRBD2
TGTGCCTGGAGTGTTGGACTAGCGGTCTACACAGATACGCAGTATTTT
CAWSVGLAVYTDTQYF
>TRBJ1-1|TRBV5-1|.|15|.
TGCGCCAGCAGCCCCATGGCCAGCAGGGACACTGAAGCTTTCTTT
CASSPMASRDTEAFF
>TRBJ1-1|TRBV24-1|.|16|TRBD1
TGTGCCACCAGTGAACTGCCGGGACAGGGGAGGACTGAAGCTTTCTTT
CATSELPGQGRTEAFF
>TRBJ1-1|TRBV19|once|14|TRBD1
TGTGCCAGTAGGTGGAGCCAGACAGGGGCTGAAGCTTTCTTT
CASRWSQTGAEAFF
>TRBJ1-3|TRBV5-6|.|16|.
TGTGCCAGCAGCTTAGCTTCGGTCACCCTCCCGGACACCATATATTTT
CASSLASVTLPDTIYF